The present entry profiles one T cell receptor beta chain with its context. V lost 8 bases and J lost 7, with 12 bases in between. The CDR3 sequence is 13 residues long. Germline V CDR1 and CDR2: MNHNS, SASEGT. This entry is derived from a study of cytomegalovirus exposure and HLA in healthy donors. The PCR used 60 Vbeta and 13 Jbeta primers. Data came from immunoSEQ multiplex PCR; TCRdb stores just in-frame clones and leaves some out. The data hold under 200,000 clones, with around 80% observed a single time. The specimen was PBMCs. This sequence joins TRBV6-1 and TRBJ1-6, with D hard to call. This receptor was obtained from a man in his forties in good health and CMV-seronegative. CDR3 coding DNA: TGTGCCAGCGGTGTTCCGGGGAATTCACCCCTCCACTTT. It translates to CASGVPGNSPLHF.